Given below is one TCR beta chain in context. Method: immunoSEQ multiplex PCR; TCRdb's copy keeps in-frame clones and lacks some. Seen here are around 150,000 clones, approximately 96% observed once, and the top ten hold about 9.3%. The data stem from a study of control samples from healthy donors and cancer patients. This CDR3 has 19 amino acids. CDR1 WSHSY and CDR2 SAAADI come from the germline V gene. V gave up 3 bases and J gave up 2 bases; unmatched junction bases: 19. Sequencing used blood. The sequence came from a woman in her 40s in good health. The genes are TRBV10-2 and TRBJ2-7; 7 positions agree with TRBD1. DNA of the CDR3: TGCGCCAGCAGTGAAGGATTGGGGCGACAGGGTGGGTGGGCCTACGAGCAGTACTTC. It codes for CASSEGLGRQGGWAYEQYF.